A selection of T cell receptor beta chains follows, all from one sample in a study of blood T cell repertoires in COVID-19. Using immunoSEQ multiplex PCR, the repertoire was profiled, and TCRdb retains in-frame clones only, with some absent. The sample carries 130,000 or so clones, about three quarters recorded once. Input material: peripheral blood. All receptors derive from a woman in her 70s with acute or convalescent COVID-19. Both conserved end residues are part of each CDR3. A D gene is named only where the DNA matches it firmly. Clone size is given for some rows only: seen once, a few or many times, or a class if the clone is expanded.

v_call	j_call	d_call	clone_size	cdr3_nt	cdr3_aa
TRBV27	TRBJ2-1	-	few	TGTGCCAGCAGCGCCACTCGTATTGAGCAGTTCTTC	CASSATRIEQFF
TRBV13	TRBJ1-1	TRBD1	-	TGTGCCAGCAGCCCGAGAAGGACAGGGAACACTGAAGCTTTCTTT	CASSPRRTGNTEAFF
TRBV9	TRBJ2-7	-	-	TGTGCCAGCAGCGTAGAAGGAGCTTCCTACGAGCAGTACTTC	CASSVEGASYEQYF
TRBV9	TRBJ2-7	TRBD1	-	TGTGCCAGCAGCGTAGCTGCGGGGACAGGGGGCCCTAGTAGCTCCTACGAGCAGTACTTC	CASSVAAGTGGPSSSYEQYF
TRBV18	TRBJ1-2	-	-	TGTGCCAGCTCACCATCCGTACAGGGAGGGGGCTACACCTTC	CASSPSVQGGGYTF
TRBV3-1/TRBV3-2	TRBJ1-1	-	few	TGTGCCAGCAGCCCAAGCGGTCGAACTCTTATAGGCACTGAAGCTTTCTTT	CASSPSGRTLIGTEAFF
TRBV28	TRBJ1-5	TRBD1	-	TGTGCCAGCAGCCCACAAACAGGGGGCAGGAGCAATCAGCCCCAGCATTTT	CASSPQTGGRSNQPQHF
TRBV2	TRBJ1-5	-	-	TGTGCCAGCAGTGAAGGGGGCAGGGTGATTGGTAGCAATCAGCCCCAGCATTTT	CASSEGGRVIGSNQPQHF
TRBV4-3	TRBJ2-5	-	-	TGCGCCAGCAGCCAAGAGTGGCTAGGCGGGCGGACCCAGTACTTC	CASSQEWLGGRTQYF
TRBV30	TRBJ2-3	-	-	TGTGCCTGGAGTCGGGGAGGGGGGGCAGATACGCAGTATTTT	CAWSRGGGADTQYF
TRBV6-5	TRBJ1-1	TRBD1	once	TGTGCCAGCAGCCTACCGGGACAGGGGGCTTCTGAAGCTTTCTTT	CASSLPGQGASEAFF
TRBV7-2	TRBJ2-7	-	-	TGTGCCAGCAGCGGAAGCAGGGATCCCTACGAGCAGTACTTC	CASSGSRDPYEQYF
TRBV19	TRBJ1-5	-	-	TGTGCCAGTAGTATAGTAATGGGCCACAAGCAGCCCCAGCATTTT	CASSIVMGHKQPQHF
TRBV6-2/TRBV6-3	TRBJ2-2	-	few	TGTGCCAGCAGCACCGTGAGCCCCGGGGAGCTGTTTTTT	CASSTVSPGELFF
TRBV21-1	TRBJ1-6	-	-	TGTGCCAGCAGCCCACGACAGGGGAATAATTCACCCCTCCACTTT	CASSPRQGNNSPLHF
TRBV2	TRBJ1-1	TRBD1	once	TGTGCCAGCAGTGAGATACAGGGGGCCCAAGCTTTCTTT	CASSEIQGAQAFF
TRBV7-2	TRBJ2-2	TRBD2	few	TGTGCCAGCAGCTTAGTGCCCGCCGGACTAGCAGGGTTGGGGGAGCTGTTTTTT	CASSLVPAGLAGLGELFF
TRBV2	TRBJ1-2	-	few	TGTGCCAGCAGTGTTAACAGATATGGCTACACCTTC	CASSVNRYGYTF
TRBV6-5	TRBJ1-6	TRBD1	many	TGTGCCAGCAGTTACTCCGGGACAGGGGTCTCCCTCCACTTT	CASSYSGTGVSLHF
TRBV6-5	TRBJ2-2	-	-	TGTGCCAGCAGTTACTCGACATACACCGGGGAGCTGTTTTTT	CASSYSTYTGELFF
TRBV28	TRBJ2-1	TRBD2	few	TGTGCCAGCAGTTTATCCCGGGGGGGCTCCCCCCTCTTC	CASSLSRGGSPLF
TRBV9	TRBJ2-3	-	-	TGTGCCAGCAGCCCGGGAGGGGGCACGTATACGCAGTATTTT	CASSPGGGTYTQYF
TRBV19	TRBJ1-2	TRBD1	-	TGTGCCAGTAGTATAGCCTGGACAGGGTATGGCTACACCTTC	CASSIAWTGYGYTF
TRBV10-3	TRBJ1-1	TRBD1	-	TGTGCCATCAGTGACGACAGGGACACTGAAGCTTTCTTT	CAISDDRDTEAFF
TRBV10-2	TRBJ2-2	TRBD2	-	TGCGCCAGCAGTGACGGGACTAGGATCACCGGGGAGCTGTTTTTT	CASSDGTRITGELFF
TRBV7-2	TRBJ1-4	-	-	TGTGCCAGCAGCTTACAGGGATCCAACGGTGAAAAACTGTTTTTT	CASSLQGSNGEKLFF
TRBV9	TRBJ2-7	TRBD2	-	TGTGCCAGCAGCGCGACTAGCCTTACCTACGAGCAGTACTTC	CASSATSLTYEQYF
TRBV29-1	TRBJ2-3	TRBD1	few	TGCAGCGTTGAAACAGGGGCGGCGACAGATACGCAGTATTTT	CSVETGAATDTQYF
TRBV12-3/TRBV12-4	TRBJ1-1	-	-	TGTGCCAGCAGCCTCCCTCGGAGCACTGAAGCTTTCTTT	CASSLPRSTEAFF
TRBV7-9	TRBJ1-4	-	-	TGTGCCAGCAGCCCAAAGTCAGTCCAGGGTTCAACTAATGAAAAACTGTTTTTT	CASSPKSVQGSTNEKLFF
TRBV5-5	TRBJ1-6	-	-	TGTGCCAGCAGCTTGGCGGCAGGGATGAATTCACCCCTCCACTTT	CASSLAAGMNSPLHF
TRBV9	TRBJ2-3	-	few	TGTGCCAGCAGCGTAGGCACAGACACAGATACGCAGTATTTT	CASSVGTDTDTQYF
TRBV19	TRBJ2-5	TRBD1	-	TGTGCCAGTGGGGACAGTACACGGGAAGAGACCCAGTACTTC	CASGDSTREETQYF
TRBV29-1	TRBJ2-7	-	-	TGCAGCGTCAGACAGGCAAGCTCCTACGAGCAGTACTTC	CSVRQASSYEQYF
TRBV13	TRBJ2-3	-	-	TGTGCCAGCAGCTGGGCTCTGGGGCCGCCCCCAGATACGCAGTATTTT	CASSWALGPPPDTQYF
TRBV27	TRBJ1-3	-	once	TGTGCCAGCAGTCAAGCTGACTCTGGAAACACCATATATTTT	CASSQADSGNTIYF
TRBV12-3/TRBV12-4	TRBJ2-1	-	-	TGTGCCAGCAGTTGGTTCACGGGAAATGAGCAGTTCTTC	CASSWFTGNEQFF
TRBV24-1	TRBJ2-3	-	-	TGTGCCACCAGTGATCAAGGGAGCCCCGGCAATACGCAGTATTTT	CATSDQGSPGNTQYF
TRBV14	TRBJ1-4	-	-	TGTGCCAGCAGCCAAGTAAAAGAAAAACTGTTTTTT	CASSQVKEKLFF
TRBV4-1	TRBJ2-2	-	-	TGCGCCAGCAGAAGTTTGGGGGCCAACACCGGGGAGCTGTTTTTT	CASRSLGANTGELFF